The 7 T cell receptor beta chains below all came from one sample that was sequenced in a study of cytomegalovirus exposure and HLA in healthy donors. The PCR was carried out with 60 Vbeta primers and 13 Jbeta primers. TCRdb's copy holds only in-frame clones and misses some; the assay was immunoSEQ multiplex PCR. The data contain about 160,000 clones, 60% to 85% of them seen just once; the ten biggest clones take up approximately 3.1%. The source material was PBMCs. The receptor set was obtained from a woman aged 45-60 years in good health and CMV-seropositive.

Comments on this clone: The junction and the germline gene differ at one end; a read error may be behind it. The sample has other DNA sequences that encode this CDR3 too. This chain connects TRBV6-1 to TRBJ2-1, with D possibly matching TRBD1 (7 bases). This CDR3 region has 15 residues. CDR1 is MNHNS, CDR2 SASEGT, per germline. The CDR3 here is CASSFGPGGSDEQFF. The CDR3 coding sequence is TGCGCCAGCAGTTTTGGGCCAGGGGGGTCGGATGAGCAGTTCTTC.

J is TRBJ2-1 and V is TRBV11-2, with D tentatively TRBD2 (6 bases). Germline CDR1 reads SGHAT; CDR2 reads FQNNGV. The CDR3 has 14 amino acids. Trimming cost V 3 bases and J 4 bases, with 10 bases left between them. CDR3 sequence (DNA): TGTGCCAGCAGCTTTGACGGGGGTTACAATGAGCAGTTCTTC. This gives the protein CASSFDGGYNEQFF.

V is TRBV7-9 and J is TRBJ1-1, with a possible D match to TRBD1 (5 bases). This CDR3 is built from 13 residues. The germline V gene encodes CDR1 SEHNR and CDR2 FQNEAQ (reference sequence). V lost 3 bases and J 3 bases, leaving 8 bases between the germline ends. CDR3 bases: TGTGCCAGCAGCTTGACAGAGGACACTGAAGCTTTCTTT. It encodes CASSLTEDTEAFF.

This clone was observed a few times. The genes are TRBV30 and TRBJ1-3; D might be TRBD1 (6 bases). Germline assignment: CDR1 GTSNPN and CDR2 SVGIG (reference sequence). Trimming left V 5 bases short and J 2 bases short, with 13 bases between. The CDR3 loop spans 14 amino acids. CDR3 region: CAWDTGMTGNTIYF. DNA of the CDR3: TGTGCCTGGGACACAGGGATGACTGGAAACACCATATATTTT.

The chain has TRBV9 and TRBJ1-1; 8 nucleotides agree with TRBD1. There are 15 residues in the CDR3. Germline assignment: CDR1 SGDLS and CDR2 YYNGEE. V was clipped by 4 bases and J by 3 bases; unmatched bases: 8. The CDR3 DNA reads TGTGCCAGCAGCCGAGACAGGGGCAGGGACACTGAAGCTTTCTTT. Residues: CASSRDRGRDTEAFF. The full variable domain, with the rest looked up from reference TRBV9 and TRBJ1-1, is DSGVTQTPKHLITATGQRVTLRCSPRSGDLSVYWYQQSLDQGLQFLIQYYNGEERAKGNILERFSAQQFPDLHSELNLSSLELGDSALYFCASSRDRGRDTEAFFGQGTRLTVV.

This chain links TRBV4-2 with TRBJ2-7; 10 positions agree with TRBD1. The germline gives CDR1 LGHNA, CDR2 YNFKEQ. V gave up 5 bases and J gave up 6 bases; unmatched junction bases: 7. The CDR3 has 14 residues. The CDR3 DNA reads TGTGCCAGCAGCAGCCGGGACAGGGGTTCCGAGCAGTACTTC. Encoded protein: CASSSRDRGSEQYF.

V usage is TRBV6-1 and J usage is TRBJ1-2, with 7 nucleotides matching TRBD1. V shed 3 bases and J 4 bases; nucleotides not matched to a gene: 11. This CDR3 contains 16 residues. CDR1 MNHNS and CDR2 SASEGT come from the germline V gene. The CDR3 here is CASSDPGQDTLYGYTF. CDR3 sequence (DNA): TGTGCCAGCAGTGATCCCGGACAGGACACCCTCTATGGCTACACCTTC.